This TCR beta chain stems from a study of blood T cell repertoires in COVID-19. In the study overall: PBMCs, B-cell-depleted T cells, or T cells provided the cDNA or gDNA that made up the material.

Patients from Seattle were sampled longitudinally, starting during active infection. This clone has only one observation. CDR3 length equals 16 residues. Trimming at V came to 5 bases and at J to 2 bases, leaving 2 bases not matched to a gene. Germline assignment: CDR1 KGHDR and CDR2 SFDVKD. Produced via immunoSEQ multiplex PCR; TCRdb's table is partial and in-frame only. The sample includes under 50,000 clones, approximately 95% seen only once; the top ten take around 1%. The rearrangement uses TRBV24-1 and TRBJ2-1; 13 bases match TRBD2. The sequence was collected from a man between 60 and 75 years old with COVID-19, enrolled during active disease. The sequencing input was peripheral blood. In nucleotides, the CDR3 is TGTGCCACCAGTGGAACTAGCGGGGGGGCCTACAATGAGCAGTTCTTC. It yields the protein CATSGTSGGAYNEQFF.